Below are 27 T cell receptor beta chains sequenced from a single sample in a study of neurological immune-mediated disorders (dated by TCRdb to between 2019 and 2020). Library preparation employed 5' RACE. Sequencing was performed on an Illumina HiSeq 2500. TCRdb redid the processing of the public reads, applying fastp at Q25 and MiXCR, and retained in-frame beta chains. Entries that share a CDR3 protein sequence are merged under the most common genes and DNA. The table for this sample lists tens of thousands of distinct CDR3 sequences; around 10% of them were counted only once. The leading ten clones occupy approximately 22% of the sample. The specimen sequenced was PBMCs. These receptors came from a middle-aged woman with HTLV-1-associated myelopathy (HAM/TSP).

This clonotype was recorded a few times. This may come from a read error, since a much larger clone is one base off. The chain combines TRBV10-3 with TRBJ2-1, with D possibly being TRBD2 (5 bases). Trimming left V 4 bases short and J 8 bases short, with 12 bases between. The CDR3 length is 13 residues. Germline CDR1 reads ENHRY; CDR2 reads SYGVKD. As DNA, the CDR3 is TGTGCCATCAGTGGCCTAGCCCCTTATGAGCAGTTCTTC. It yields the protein CAISGLAPYEQFF.

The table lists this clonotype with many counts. This CDR3 is CASSPQGQGRTEAFF. The CDR3 bases are TGCGCCAGCAGCCCCCAGGGACAGGGTCGCACTGAAGCTTTCTTT. This chain joins TRBV5-1 and TRBJ1-1, with 9 nucleotides matching TRBD1. V shed 4 bases and J 4 bases; nucleotides not matched to a gene: 8. The V gene's germline CDR1 is SGHRS and CDR2 YFSETQ. The CDR3 has 15 residues.

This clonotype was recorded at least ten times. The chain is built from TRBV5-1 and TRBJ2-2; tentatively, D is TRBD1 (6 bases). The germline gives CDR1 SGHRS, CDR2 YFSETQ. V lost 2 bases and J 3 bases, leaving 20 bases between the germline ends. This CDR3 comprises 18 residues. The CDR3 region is CASSLQGSGRLDTGELFF. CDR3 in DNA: TGCGCCAGCAGCTTACAGGGTTCCGGTCGTCTAGACACCGGGGAGCTGTTTTTT.

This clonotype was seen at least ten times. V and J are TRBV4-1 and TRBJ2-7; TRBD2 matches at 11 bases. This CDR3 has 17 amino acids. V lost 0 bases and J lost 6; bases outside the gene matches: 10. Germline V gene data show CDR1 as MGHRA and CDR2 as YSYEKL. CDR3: CASSQDSGGAFNPEQYF. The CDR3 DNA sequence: TGCGCCAGCAGCCAAGATAGCGGGGGGGCTTTCAACCCCGAGCAGTACTTC.

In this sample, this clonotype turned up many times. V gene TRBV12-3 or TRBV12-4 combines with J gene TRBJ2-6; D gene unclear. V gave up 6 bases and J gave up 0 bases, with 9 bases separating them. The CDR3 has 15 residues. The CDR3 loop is CASSQRVSGANVLTF. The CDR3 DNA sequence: TGTGCCAGCAGCCAAAGGGTCTCTGGGGCCAACGTCCTGACTTTC.

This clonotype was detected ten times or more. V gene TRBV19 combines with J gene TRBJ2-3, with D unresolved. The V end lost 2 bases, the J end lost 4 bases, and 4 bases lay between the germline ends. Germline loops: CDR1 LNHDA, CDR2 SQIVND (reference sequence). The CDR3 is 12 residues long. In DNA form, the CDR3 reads TGTGCCAGTAGTATAACAGCAGATACGCAGTATTTT. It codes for CASSITADTQYF.

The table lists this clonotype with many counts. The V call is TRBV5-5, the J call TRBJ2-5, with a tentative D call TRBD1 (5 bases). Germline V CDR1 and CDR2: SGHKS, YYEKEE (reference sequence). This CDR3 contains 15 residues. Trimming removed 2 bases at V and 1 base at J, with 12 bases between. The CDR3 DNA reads TGTGCCAGCAGCTTCACAAGACAGCCCCAAGAGACCCAGTACTTC. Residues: CASSFTRQPQETQYF.

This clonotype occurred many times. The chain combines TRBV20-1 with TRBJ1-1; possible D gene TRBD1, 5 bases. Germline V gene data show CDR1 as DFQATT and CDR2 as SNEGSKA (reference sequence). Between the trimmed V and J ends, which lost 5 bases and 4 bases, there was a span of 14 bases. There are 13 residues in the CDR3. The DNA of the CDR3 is TGCAGTGCTTGGGCCCTAAGGGGCACTGAAGCTTTCTTT. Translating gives CSAWALRGTEAFF.

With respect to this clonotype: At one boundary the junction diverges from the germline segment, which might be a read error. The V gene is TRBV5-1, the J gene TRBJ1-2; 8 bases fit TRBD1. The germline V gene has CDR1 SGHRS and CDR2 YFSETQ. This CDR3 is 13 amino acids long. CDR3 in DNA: TGCGCCAACAGTCGGACAGGGAACTGTGGCTACACCTTC. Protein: CANSRTGNCGYTF.

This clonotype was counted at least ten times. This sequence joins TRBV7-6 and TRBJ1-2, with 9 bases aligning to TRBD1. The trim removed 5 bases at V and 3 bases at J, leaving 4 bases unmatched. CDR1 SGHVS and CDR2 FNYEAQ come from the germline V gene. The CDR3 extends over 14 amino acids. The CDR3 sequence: CASSRDREDYGYTF. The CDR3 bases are TGTGCCAGCAGCCGGGACAGGGAGGACTATGGCTACACCTTC.

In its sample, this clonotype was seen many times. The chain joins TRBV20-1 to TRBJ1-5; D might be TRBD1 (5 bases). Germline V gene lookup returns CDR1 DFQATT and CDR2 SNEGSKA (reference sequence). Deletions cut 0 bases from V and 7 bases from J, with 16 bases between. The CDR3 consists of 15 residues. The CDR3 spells CSARDSWGSDQPQHF. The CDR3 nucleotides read TGCAGTGCTAGAGATTCGTGGGGGTCGGACCAGCCCCAGCATTTT.

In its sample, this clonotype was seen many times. CDR3: CSAREPTGGDDYGYTF. In DNA form, the CDR3 reads TGCAGTGCTAGGGAGCCGACAGGGGGGGACGACTATGGCTACACCTTC. The chain recombines TRBV20-1 with TRBJ1-2; 9 positions agree with TRBD1. The germline V gene has CDR1 DFQATT and CDR2 SNEGSKA (reference sequence). Trimming took 3 bases from V and 3 from J; bases not matched to a gene: 11. This CDR3 comprises 16 residues.

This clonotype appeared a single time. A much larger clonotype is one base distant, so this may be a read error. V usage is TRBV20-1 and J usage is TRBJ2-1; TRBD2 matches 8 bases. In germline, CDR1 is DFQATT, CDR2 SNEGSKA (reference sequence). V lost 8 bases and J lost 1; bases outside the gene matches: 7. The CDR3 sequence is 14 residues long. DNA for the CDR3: TGCAGTTCCCCCCCTAGCGGGTCCTACAATGAGCAGTTCTTC. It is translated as CSSPPSGSYNEQFF.

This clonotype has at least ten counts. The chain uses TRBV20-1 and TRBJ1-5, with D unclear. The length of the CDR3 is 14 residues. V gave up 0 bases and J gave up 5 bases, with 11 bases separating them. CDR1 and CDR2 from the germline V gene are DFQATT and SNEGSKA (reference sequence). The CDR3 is CSARDRREDQPQHF. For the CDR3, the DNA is TGCAGTGCTAGAGATAGAAGGGAGGATCAGCCCCAGCATTTT.

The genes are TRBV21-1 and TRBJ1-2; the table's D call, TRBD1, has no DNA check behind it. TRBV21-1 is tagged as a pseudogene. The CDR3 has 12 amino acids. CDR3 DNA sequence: TGTGCCAGCAGCAAGGACATTTATGGCTACACCTTC. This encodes CASSKDIYGYTF.

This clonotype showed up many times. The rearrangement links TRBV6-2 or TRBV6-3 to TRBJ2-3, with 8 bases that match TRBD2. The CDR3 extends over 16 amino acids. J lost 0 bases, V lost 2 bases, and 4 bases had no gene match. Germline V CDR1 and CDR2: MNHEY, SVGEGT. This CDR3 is CASSYRSGGSTDTQYF. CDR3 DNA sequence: TGTGCCAGCAGTTACAGAAGCGGGGGCAGCACAGATACGCAGTATTTT.

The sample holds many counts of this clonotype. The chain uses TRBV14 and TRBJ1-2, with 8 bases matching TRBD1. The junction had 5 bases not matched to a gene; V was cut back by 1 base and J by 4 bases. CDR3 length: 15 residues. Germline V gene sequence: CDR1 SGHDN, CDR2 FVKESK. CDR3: CASSQAGQGFYGYTF. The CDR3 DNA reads TGTGCCAGCAGCCAAGCAGGACAGGGTTTCTATGGCTACACCTTC.

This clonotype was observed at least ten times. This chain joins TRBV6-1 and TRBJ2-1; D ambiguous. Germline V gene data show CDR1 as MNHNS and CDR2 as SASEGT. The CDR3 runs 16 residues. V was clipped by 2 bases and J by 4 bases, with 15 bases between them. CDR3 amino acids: CASSENPSVSYNEQFF. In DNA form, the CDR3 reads TGTGCCAGCAGTGAAAACCCTAGTGTATCGTACAATGAGCAGTTCTTC.

The DNA for the CDR3 is TGCAGTGCTAGAGTTTCAGGGAGGTATGAGCAGTTCTTC. This encodes CSARVSGRYEQFF. The V and J genes are TRBV20-1 and TRBJ2-1, with TRBD2 as a possible D gene (6 bases). Germline-derived CDR1 and CDR2 are DFQATT and SNEGSKA (reference sequence). Trimming removed 1 base from V and 8 bases from J, with 12 bases in between. This CDR3 spans 13 amino acids.

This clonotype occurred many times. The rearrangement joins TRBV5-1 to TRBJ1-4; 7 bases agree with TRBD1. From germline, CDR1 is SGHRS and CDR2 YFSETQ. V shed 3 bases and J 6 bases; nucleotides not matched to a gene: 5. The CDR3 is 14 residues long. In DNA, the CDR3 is TGCGCCAGCAGCTCAACAGGGGCGGATGAAAAACTGTTTTTT. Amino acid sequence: CASSSTGADEKLFF.

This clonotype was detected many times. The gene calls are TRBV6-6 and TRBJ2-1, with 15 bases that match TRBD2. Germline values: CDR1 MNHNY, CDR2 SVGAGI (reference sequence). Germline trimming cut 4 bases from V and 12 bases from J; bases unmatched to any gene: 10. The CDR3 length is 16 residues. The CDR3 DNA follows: TGTGCCAGCAGTTCTCAAAATGGACTAGCGGGGGGGGTGCAGTTCTTC. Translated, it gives CASSSQNGLAGGVQFF.

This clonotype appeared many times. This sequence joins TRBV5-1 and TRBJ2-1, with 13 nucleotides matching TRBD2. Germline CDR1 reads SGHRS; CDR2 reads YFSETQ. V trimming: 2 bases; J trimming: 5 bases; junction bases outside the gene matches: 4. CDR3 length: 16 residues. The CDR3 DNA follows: TGCGCCAGCAGCTTCCCGACTAGCGGGGGGAACAATGAGCAGTTCTTC. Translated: CASSFPTSGGNNEQFF.

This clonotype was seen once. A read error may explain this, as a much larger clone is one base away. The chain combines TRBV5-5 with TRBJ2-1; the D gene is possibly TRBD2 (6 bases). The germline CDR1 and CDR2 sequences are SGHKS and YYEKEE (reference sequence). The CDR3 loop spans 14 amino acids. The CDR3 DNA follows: TGTGCCATCAGCCTCTTCGGAGGGGAAAATGAGCAGTTCTTC. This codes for CAISLFGGENEQFF.

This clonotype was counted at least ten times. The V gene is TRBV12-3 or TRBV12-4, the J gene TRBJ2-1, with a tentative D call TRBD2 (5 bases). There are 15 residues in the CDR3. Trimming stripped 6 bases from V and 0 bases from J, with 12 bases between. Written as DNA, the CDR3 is TGTGCCAGCAGCTCCCGGGGAAGCTCCTACAATGAGCAGTTCTTC. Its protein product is CASSSRGSSYNEQFF.

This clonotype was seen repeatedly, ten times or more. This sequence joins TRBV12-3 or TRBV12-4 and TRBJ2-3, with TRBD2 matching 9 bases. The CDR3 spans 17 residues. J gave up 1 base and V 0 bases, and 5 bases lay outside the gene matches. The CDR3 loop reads CASSLASGGSGTDTQYF. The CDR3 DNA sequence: TGTGCCAGCAGTTTAGCTAGCGGGGGATCGGGCACAGATACGCAGTATTTT.

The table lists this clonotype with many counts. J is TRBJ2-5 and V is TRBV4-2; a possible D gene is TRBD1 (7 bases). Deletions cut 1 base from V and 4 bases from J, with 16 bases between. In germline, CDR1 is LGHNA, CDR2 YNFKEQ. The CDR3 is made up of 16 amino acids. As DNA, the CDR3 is TGTGCCAGCAGCCAAGGGCAGGGGGGCCGGGGAGAGACCCAGTACTTC. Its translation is CASSQGQGGRGETQYF.

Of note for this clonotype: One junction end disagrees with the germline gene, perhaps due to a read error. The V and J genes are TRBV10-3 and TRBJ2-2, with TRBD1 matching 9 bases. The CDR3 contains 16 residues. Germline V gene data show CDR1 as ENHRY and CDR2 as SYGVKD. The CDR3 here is CVTTDRGSVDTRELSF. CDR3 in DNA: TGTGTCACCACGGACAGGGGATCAGTGGACACCAGGGAGCTGTCTTTT.